In its sample, the clone carrying this T cell receptor (beta chain) was seen many times. Its antigen is not identified. The source of the sample is a study of T-cell reconstitution after alpha-beta-depleted transplantation in children. Study-wide findings and caveats: Counts and diversity of T cells one year after transplant came mostly from newly produced T cells.

TCRbeta library preparation incorporated unique molecular identifiers. Using its own MiXCR run on the PCR reads, TCRdb lists one record per CDR3 protein. The data contain about 300,000 distinct CDR3 sequences, less than 9.5% of them seen just once; the ten biggest clones take up approximately 8.6%. Germline-derived CDR1 and CDR2 are SGHAT and FQNNGV. V dropped 3 bases and J dropped 7 bases, with 13 bases sitting between them. CDR3 length: 15 amino acids. The receptor was derived from a female patient aged 2 to 10 who had a stem cell transplant for Fanconi anemia, so the T cells may come from the graft donor. Sequenced material: peripheral blood, taken 360 days after TCRalphabeta/CD19-depleted stem cell transplant. The chain combines TRBV11-2 with TRBJ1-6, with D perhaps matching TRBD1 (5 bases). Written as DNA, the CDR3 is TGTGCCAGCAGCTTCGGGACGGAAAGAAATTCACCCCTCCACTTT. Translating gives CASSFGTERNSPLHF.